This T cell receptor (beta chain) was identified during a study of T cells in Graves' hyperthyroidism and ophthalmopathy. Template material for amplifying TCR beta CDR3 regions consisted of RNA transcripts. The HTBI primer set drove a first-round RT-PCR of the TCR CDR3. TCRdb itself ran the multiplex PCR reads through MiXCR, one entry per CDR3 protein. This sample yields 190,000 or so distinct CDR3 sequences, of which about 18% are seen a single time; around 43% belongs to the top ten. This clonotype was seen at least ten times. This CDR3 comprises 16 residues. Trimming cost V 5 bases and J 7 bases; bases outside gene matches: 12. The germline V gene encodes CDR1 DFQATT and CDR2 SNEGSKA (reference sequence).

Sequencing was done on a sample of blood. J is TRBJ2-2 and V is TRBV20-1; TRBD2 matches 11 bases. This sequence originates from a middle-aged man with Graves' hyperthyroidism. DNA of the CDR3: TGCAGTGCTCGTCGACTAGCGGGAACGGGGGGCGGGGAGCTGTTTTTT. It codes for CSARRLAGTGGGELFF.